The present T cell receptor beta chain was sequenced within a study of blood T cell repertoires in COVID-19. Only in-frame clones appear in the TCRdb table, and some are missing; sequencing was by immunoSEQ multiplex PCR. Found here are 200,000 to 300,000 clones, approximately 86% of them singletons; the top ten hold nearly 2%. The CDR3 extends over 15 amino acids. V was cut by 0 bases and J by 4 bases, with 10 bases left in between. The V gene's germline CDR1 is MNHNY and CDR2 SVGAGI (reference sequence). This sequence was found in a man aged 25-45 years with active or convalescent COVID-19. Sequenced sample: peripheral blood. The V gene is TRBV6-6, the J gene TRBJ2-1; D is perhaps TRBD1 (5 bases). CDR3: CASSYSQGAYNEQFF. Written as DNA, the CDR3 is TGTGCCAGCAGTTACTCCCAGGGTGCATACAATGAGCAGTTCTTC.